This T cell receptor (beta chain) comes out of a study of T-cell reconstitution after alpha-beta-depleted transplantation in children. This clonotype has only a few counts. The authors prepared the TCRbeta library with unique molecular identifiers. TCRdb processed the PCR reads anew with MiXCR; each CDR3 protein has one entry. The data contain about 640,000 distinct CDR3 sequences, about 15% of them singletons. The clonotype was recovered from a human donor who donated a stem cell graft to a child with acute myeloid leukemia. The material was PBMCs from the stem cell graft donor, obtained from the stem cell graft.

This CDR3 is CASSLSMTAYGYTF. In nucleotides, the CDR3 is TGTGCCAGCAGTTTGAGCATGACGGCCTATGGCTACACCTTC. This chain uses TRBV12-3 or TRBV12-4 with TRBJ1-2; the D is unclear. Trimming took off 3 bases at V and 4 bases at J, with 12 bases between the two ends. The CDR3 is made up of 14 amino acids.